This T cell receptor beta chain was documented in a study of control samples from healthy donors and cancer patients. The CDR3 extends over 15 amino acids. Germline V gene sequence: CDR1 SGDLS, CDR2 YYNGEE. V lost 4 bases, J lost 2 bases, and 14 bases lay in between. TCRdb's copy holds only in-frame clones and misses some; the assay was immunoSEQ multiplex PCR. The sample has around 79,000 clones, more than 85% seen once. The rearrangement uses TRBV9 and TRBJ2-3; TRBD1 might be the D (5 bases). The clonotype comes from a woman aged 40-49 years with lung cancer. Sequencing was done on a sample of PBMCs. CDR3 amino acids: CASSIGRGITDTQYF. The CDR3 region has the DNA TGTGCCAGCAGCATCGGAAGGGGAATCACAGATACGCAGTATTTT.